A selection of T cell receptor beta chains follows, all from one sample in a study of CD8 T cells in ankylosing spondylitis. TCRdb fed the 5' RACE reads into MiXCR, producing one record per CDR3 protein. The sample has over 600,000 distinct CDR3 sequences, over 15% seen once. Sequenced sample: blood, either unsorted or a sorted T cell fraction (not recorded which). The receptors derive from a male donor with ankylosing spondylitis. Both conserved end residues are part of each CDR3. A D gene is named only where the DNA matches it firmly. The size entry is marked missing in some rows and otherwise reads once, few, many or a size class.

J gene	V gene	CDR3 length	D gene	clone size	CDR3 DNA	CDR3 protein
TRBJ1-4	TRBV7-2	14	TRBD1	few	TGTGCCAGCAGCTTTGGGACAGGGCTTGAAAAACTGTTTTTT	CASSFGTGLEKLFF
TRBJ2-2	TRBV20-1	14	NA	few	TGCAGTGCTAGCAGGACCTCGTTGAGCGGGGAGCTGTTTTTT	CSASRTSLSGELFF
TRBJ2-1	TRBV7-9	12	TRBD1	few	TGTGCCAGCAGCCCCGGGACAGGGAAGCAGTTCTTC	CASSPGTGKQFF
TRBJ1-2	TRBV4-2	15	NA	few	TGTGCCAGCAGCCAAGACGGGGGACAAGACTATGGCTACACCTTC	CASSQDGGQDYGYTF
TRBJ2-5	TRBV12-3/TRBV12-4	13	NA	NA	TGTGCCAGCAGCGGGGGAGGTTGGGAGTCCCAGTACTTC	CASSGGGWESQYF
TRBJ2-3	TRBV5-5	15	TRBD2	NA	TGTGCCAGCAGCCCCTGGGAGGGCAGCACAGATACGCAGTATTTT	CASSPWEGSTDTQYF
TRBJ2-7	TRBV30	12	NA	few	TGTGCCTGGAGTTTACAGGGCTGGGAGCAGTACTTC	CAWSLQGWEQYF
TRBJ2-7	TRBV20-1	15	TRBD2	NA	TGCAGTGCTAATGGAGCGGGAGCGGGGTCCTACGAGCAGTACTTC	CSANGAGAGSYEQYF
TRBJ1-5	TRBV28	12	NA	few	TGTGCCAGCGGGGTGAGCAATCAGCCCCAGCATTTT	CASGVSNQPQHF
TRBJ2-5	TRBV10-3	17	NA	few	TGTGCCATCAGCGGACACTTAGCGTCTAGCCTACAAGAGACCCAGTACTTC	CAISGHLASSLQETQYF
TRBJ2-2	TRBV12-3/TRBV12-4	15	NA	NA	TGTGCCAGCAGTTTGGAGGGCCCCGGGACCGGGGAGCTGTTTTTT	CASSLEGPGTGELFF
TRBJ1-1	TRBV4-2	13	NA	NA	TGTGCCAGCAGCCCGGGGGTCCGTGAGGAAGCTTTCTTT	CASSPGVREEAFF
TRBJ2-1	TRBV9	15	TRBD2	few	TGTGCCAGCAGCGTAGGAGATAGCGGGAGATGGGAGCAGTTCTTC	CASSVGDSGRWEQFF
TRBJ2-7	TRBV6-1	14	TRBD1	NA	TGTGCCAGCATGTCGGGACAGGTAGTTGGGAAGCAGTACTTC	CASMSGQVVGKQYF
TRBJ1-1	TRBV5-6	16	NA	few	TGTGCCAGCAGCTTGGCCGACTGGGGGCGGGACACTGAAGCTTTCTTT	CASSLADWGRDTEAFF
TRBJ2-2	TRBV18	15	NA	NA	TGTGCCAGCTCACCGGGAGCCCGATTCACCGGGGAGCTGTTTTTT	CASSPGARFTGELFF
TRBJ1-3	TRBV6-1	16	NA	few	TGTGCCAGCAGTGAACGGTCTTCAGGGGCTGGAAACACCATATATTTT	CASSERSSGAGNTIYF
TRBJ1-1	TRBV20-1	13	NA	few	TGCAGTGCTAGAGAGACTAAGTACACTGAAGCTTTCTTT	CSARETKYTEAFF
TRBJ2-3	TRBV20-1	16	TRBD2	few	TGCAGTGCTAGAGATCTGGCGGGAGGGGTCCCAGATACGCAGTATTTT	CSARDLAGGVPDTQYF
TRBJ2-7	TRBV4-1	13	NA	few	TGCGCCAGCAGCCCGGTCCTCTCCTACGAGCAGTACTTC	CASSPVLSYEQYF
TRBJ2-3	TRBV11-2	16	TRBD2	few	TGTGCCAGCAGCGCATCTAGCGGGGGGGCCACAGATACGCAGTATTTT	CASSASSGGATDTQYF
TRBJ2-1	TRBV6-1	15	TRBD2	few	TGTGCCAGCAGTAGAGGACTAGAGACCTACAATGAGCAGTTCTTC	CASSRGLETYNEQFF
TRBJ2-1	TRBV3-1	16	TRBD2	NA	TGTGCCAGCAGTACAACTCCTAGCGGGGGTTACAATGAGCAGTTCTTC	CASSTTPSGGYNEQFF
TRBJ1-1	TRBV20-1	14	NA	few	TGCAGTGCTAGTGAGGGGGGCCGGAACACTGAAGCTTTCTTT	CSASEGGRNTEAFF